This T cell receptor (beta chain) was recorded in a study of blood T cell repertoires in COVID-19. Study-wide background: The samples span acute and convalescent COVID-19 from the United States, Italy and Spain. PBMCs, B-cell-depleted T cells, or T cells provided the cDNA or gDNA that made up the material.

The V gene's germline CDR1 is SGHDN and CDR2 FVKESK. The V gene lost 4 bases and the J gene lost 1 base, with 16 bases spanning the gap. The CDR3 length is 16 residues. In the authors' workflow: Reference gene primer amplification yielded estimated nucleated cell counts. Produced via immunoSEQ multiplex PCR; TCRdb's table is partial and in-frame only. V, J and clone size were drawn from that table, and D and trimming were deduced from the DNA. This sample has around 200,000 clones; roughly 80% occur once, and the top ten carry around 12%. The sequence derives from a woman between 45 and 60 years old with acute or convalescent COVID-19. The chain employs TRBV14 and TRBJ1-1; D might be TRBD1 (5 bases). Sequenced sample: peripheral blood. The CDR3 sequence: CASSPGFVLGNTEAFF. DNA of the CDR3: TGTGCCAGCAGCCCAGGGTTTGTCTTGGGGAACACTGAAGCTTTCTTT.